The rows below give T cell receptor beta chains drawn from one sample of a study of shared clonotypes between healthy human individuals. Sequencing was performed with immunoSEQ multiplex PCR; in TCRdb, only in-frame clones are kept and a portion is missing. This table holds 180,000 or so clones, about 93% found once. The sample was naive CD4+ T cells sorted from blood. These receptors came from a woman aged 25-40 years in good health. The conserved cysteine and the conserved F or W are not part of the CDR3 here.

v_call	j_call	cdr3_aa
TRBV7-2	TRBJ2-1	ASSLGPGQSYFNEQF
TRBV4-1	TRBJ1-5	ASSQGDNQPQH
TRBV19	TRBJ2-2	ASRTSGELF
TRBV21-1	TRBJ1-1	ASSKPRGYTEAF
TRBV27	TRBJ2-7	AGTGLSYEQY
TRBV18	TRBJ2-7	ASSPVPGEQY
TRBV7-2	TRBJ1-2	ASSPGDNYGYT
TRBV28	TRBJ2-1	ASTVIAGYNEQF
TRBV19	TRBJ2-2	ASTGFYTGELF
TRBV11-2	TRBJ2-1	ASSFNNEQF
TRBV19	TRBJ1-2	ASSIDGGANYGYT
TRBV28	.	ASSLRQFYEQY
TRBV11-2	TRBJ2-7	ASSHSPPLAGSEQY
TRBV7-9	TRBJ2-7	ASSGRERGASEQY
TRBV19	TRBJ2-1	ASSPSGTSGNYNEQF
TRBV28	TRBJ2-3	ASSYRRGLWLSPFTDTQY
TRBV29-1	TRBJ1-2	SVSEGRANYGYT
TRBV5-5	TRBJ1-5	ASSFGQLNQPQH
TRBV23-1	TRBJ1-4	ASSQRVGCGEKLF
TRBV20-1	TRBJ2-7	SASEFGQY
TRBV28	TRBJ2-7	ASSSPQGARYEQY
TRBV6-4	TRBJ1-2	ASSEFGWRAGGYT
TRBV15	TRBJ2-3	ATSPHSGRNTDTQY
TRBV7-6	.	ASSLSARAGGREQY
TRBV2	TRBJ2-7	ASSEAGQVYEQY
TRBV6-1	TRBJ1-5	ASRSMTGNQPQH
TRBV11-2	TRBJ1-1	ASSPNVGMNTEAF
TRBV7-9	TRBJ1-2	ASSAQRTNGYT
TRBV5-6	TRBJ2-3	ASTLPGAGTDTQY
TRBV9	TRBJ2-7	ASSLRDYPYEQY
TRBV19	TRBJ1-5	ASSSMSGTGANQPQH
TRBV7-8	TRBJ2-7	ASSLGYRKLYEQY
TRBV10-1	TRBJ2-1	ASSWTGGNEQF
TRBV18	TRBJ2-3	ASSPKQTGGLPDTQY
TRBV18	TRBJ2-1	ASSATSAEQF
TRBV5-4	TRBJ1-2	ASSLAGGVIGNYGYT
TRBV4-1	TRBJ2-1	ASSQVPFNEQF
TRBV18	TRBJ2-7	ASSPKEYPTYEQY
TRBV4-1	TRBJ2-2	ASSPLPARAGELF
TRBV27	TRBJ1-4	ASSGPTGQGREKLF
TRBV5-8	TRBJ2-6	ASSLVRDNFSGANVLT
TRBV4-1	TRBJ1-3	ASSQDLAYYTIY
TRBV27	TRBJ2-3	ASSLFGSGSTDTQY
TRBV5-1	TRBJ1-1	ASSPPGVRNTEAF
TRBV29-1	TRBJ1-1	SVEDGGAAEAF
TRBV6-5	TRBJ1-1	ASSNTDEAF
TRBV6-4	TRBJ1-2	ASSDVVRGVYGYT
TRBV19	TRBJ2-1	ASSWGLAGGVDEQF
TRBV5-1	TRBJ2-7	ASSRPGIRQYEQY